This T cell receptor (beta chain) came from a study of cytomegalovirus exposure and HLA in healthy donors (dated by TCRdb to about 2017). Background on the whole study: An earlier analysis of roughly 500 of the donors reported 250 to 300 Gb of sequence data and around 120 million unique TCR beta sequences from roughly 200 million T cells. Roughly 300 gigabases of sequencing data and tens of millions of unique TCR sequences made up an early release that covered 500 to 700 HLA-typed donors. The genetic ancestry cluster associated with self-reported Caucasian donors included roughly 84% of the roughly 400 genotyped donors. The aim of the study was to test whether cataloging public T cell receptors could identify signatures of past pathogen exposure. The T cell repertoires of around 730 subjects were profiled by immunosequencing and related to cytomegalovirus serostatus. In addition to the first cohort of roughly 670 subjects, a separate validation cohort of around 110 different subjects was used. To predict cytomegalovirus infection status, the study brought together high-throughput TCR immunosequencing, statistical association of individual TCRs with disease status, and machine learning. A later analysis re-analyzed previously published TCR beta repertoires from roughly 630 donors and added high-resolution HLA genotyping to study TCR occurrence patterns. The later analysis used no new phenotypic data to find candidate immune exposures, relying instead on TCR beta sequences and their occurrence across donors. An earlier analysis of a few hundred of the donors applied high-throughput TCR beta sequencing to assess whether each TCR beta V gene segment acted as functional or pseudogenic. Donor age, sex, ethnicity and CMV serostatus were compiled alongside the repertoire data. In a later genetic analysis, genome-wide SNP genotypes for about three fifths of the 666 donors were used, and that subset was treated as a discovery cohort. All discovery cohort repertoires had been generated on a single sequencing platform. Class I and class II HLA loci were covered by the typing at four-digit resolution. The number of typed donors differed by locus: about 620-640 for A, B, C, DRB1 and DQB1; some 540 for DQA1; approximately 600 for DPA1; and around 490 for DPB1. Because of strong linkage in the cohort, a few DR-DQ haplotypes were treated as single units for association and clustering. Among about 390 genotyped donors of the cohort, an average of about 240,000 unique TCR beta nucleotide sequences were sequenced per donor, about a sixth of them non-productive. What the work shows at the level of the full study, not this receptor alone: Compared with the roughly 670-donor mean, donors in an Asian-associated ancestry cluster had fewer N-insertions in productive TCRs, according to a later genetic analysis. A further reported finding was that TCR beta sequences accurately predicted the HLA-A and HLA-B alleles for most subjects in the first cohort. In a later analysis, TCR association rates were found to vary across HLA loci, with the most associated TCRs seen for DRB1 alleles and the fewest for HLA-C alleles. In a later analysis, HLA-associated TCR beta chains were found to be more clonally expanded and to have lower generation probabilities than equally common non-associated chains. According to a later analysis, most CMV-associated TCR beta chains appeared to be HLA-restricted, and the HLA associations seemed to be driven largely by CMV exposure. Linkage disequilibrium might explain the correlated functional status among segregating V segments, but an unknown experimental factor could not be excluded. Some IMGT-functional V segments, including TRBV6-2 and TRBV6-3, could not be told apart with the 87-base-pair reads, so those segments were excluded. The earlier analysis of some 560 of the donors excluded around 17 rarely observed V segments, including chromosome 9 orphons, because counts were too low. Broadly in line with IMGT annotations, most TCR beta V segments showed up in productive rearrangements about 87% or about 30% of the time in an earlier analysis of about 500 of the donors. A cluster of highly shared sequence variants was judged likely to represent a technical artifact of the sequencing pipeline. In both the original and validation cohorts, the classifier was reported to diagnose cytomegalovirus status with high specificity and sensitivity. An association between a missense DCLRE1C variant and V-gene and J-gene trimming of TCR beta chains was found in a later genetic analysis and replicated in an independent cohort. Most TCR sequences were seen in very few donors, while some public TCRs were found in many individuals. Because HLA typing was unavailable for some donors at each locus, only the typed subset was used in association tests. A total of 150 to 200 TCR beta chains were listed by the study as associated with cytomegalovirus. The authors suggested that the approach could potentially be generalized to other disease states and immunological phenotypes. Strong co-occurrence of HLA alleles, especially DR and DQ, made assigning TCR associations to individual alleles difficult. CMV serostatus was the only immune exposure information available for the cohort. Roughly uniform sequencing depth across donors was assumed in presence/absence analyses, although this assumption may not hold. A later analysis associated 15,000 or so TCR beta sequences with specific HLA alleles at a false discovery rate of 0.05. In this cohort, only TCR beta chains were sequenced, and detectable features were limited by the absence of alpha or paired-chain data. A later analysis reported that several top co-occurrence clusters appeared linked to parvovirus B19, influenza, CMV and Epstein-Barr virus. Three of the identified cytomegalovirus-associated TCR beta chains were confirmed in vitro to be specific for cytomegalovirus antigens.

For this clone: What this receptor recognizes is not known. Nothing much larger sits one base from this clone, and base qualities are not available.

The cohort consisted of approximately 670 healthy bone marrow donors. At the time of sampling, every cohort member was nominally healthy, though immune exposures that went unrecorded were likely present. The donor tested CMV seronegative and was one of the 352 seronegative cohort members. Each donor provided a peripheral blood sample, and peripheral blood mononuclear cells were used for TCR beta sequencing. The Qiagen DNeasy Blood Extraction Kit was used to extract genomic DNA from the blood cell samples. Libraries were made using the immunoSEQ multiplex PCR assay. For the multiplex PCR, a mixture combining 60 forward primers for TCR Vbeta segments and 13 reverse primers for TCR Jbeta segments was used. The CDR3 region of rearranged TCR beta genes was amplified from genomic DNA with a multiplex PCR assay. On the Illumina HiSeq System, the amplified TCR beta libraries were sequenced as 87-base-pair reads. From the authors' description of their analysis: A later analysis counted 75 million to 100 million unique TCR beta chains across the 666 repertoires, and around 9.9 million of these chains were shared by at least two donors. Raw reads were error-corrected and collapsed into unique sequences by a nearest-neighbor algorithm in which closely related sequences were merged to remove PCR and sequencing errors. CDR3 sequences were aligned to IMGT reference sequences to assign V, D and J gene segments. Each retained sequence needed at least a six-nucleotide match to both a V gene segment and a J gene segment. Rearrangements were called productive when the CDR3 lacked stop codons and stayed in frame with V and J; all others were non-productive. Following IMGT convention, CDR3 was defined as the stretch from the second conserved V-encoded cysteine to the conserved J-encoded phenylalanine. The earlier analysis of a few hundred of the donors excluded sequences that lacked an unambiguous match to a single V gene segment. An earlier analysis of around 600 of the donors classified V segments as functional when productive rearrangements were above 56.7% and as segregating when the standard deviation between donors was above 5%. A statistical classification framework was built for diagnosing cytomegalovirus status from the catalog of TCR beta chain sequences. In a later analysis, V and J genes were assigned by comparing TCR nucleotide sequences against IMGT/GENE-DB human TR gene sequences. In a later analysis, CDR3 sequences and most-parsimonious VDJ recombination scenarios were assigned using the TCRdist pipeline. In a later analysis, every TCR beta chain was defined by the combination of its CDR3 amino acid sequence and its V-gene family, and reads without a unique V-gene family were dropped. As a way to deal with suspected cross-contamination and a sequencing artifact, a later analysis dropped roughly 600 nucleotide sequences that were highly shared and had low generation probability. In a later analysis, a clonal expansion index for each public chain was calculated from normalized within-repertoire ranks of inferred template counts. In a later analysis, generation probabilities were computed using a VDJ recombination model fitted to out-of-frame rearrangements, and the results were checked against IGoR. Hypergeometric tests were used in a later analysis to score TCR-TCR, TCR-HLA and TCR-CMV co-occurrence, with a repertoire-size bias correction applied to the TCR pairs. In a later analysis, false discovery rates were estimated by permuting HLA or CMV assignments 20 times. In a later analysis, co-occurring TCRs were grouped using DBSCAN, with TCRdist sequence similarity added in when clustering inside HLA-allele-positive subsets. Repertoires with fewer than 30,000 or more than 120,000 public chains, plus five repertoires with anomalous nucleotide sharing, were excluded from co-occurrence clustering. Sourced from immuneACCESS, this table was stored by TCRdb with only in-frame sequences that have V and J called. A share of the clones is absent; for the studies checked, an unresolved V gene accounts for under half, and the remainder has no known explanation. V, J and clone size reflect that table, while D and trimming were determined from the DNA. In all, the sample holds 100,000 to 150,000 clones, and approximately 71% of those were seen once. The ten largest make up 3.3% of the sample.

Ends trimmed: V by 4 bases, J by 4 bases; bases unmatched to a gene: 5. Reading the germline V gene (reference sequence) gives CDR1 MNHNY and CDR2 SVGAGI. The CDR3 starts with the cysteine, ends with the phenylalanine, and has 15 residues. Here the CDR3 DNA is all that survives: 45 bases in frame from base 1. The TCR comes from a woman aged 50 to 65 in good health and CMV-seronegative. Sequencing used PBMCs. The V gene is TRBV6-6 and the J gene is TRBJ1-5, and TRBD1 aligns with 9 junction nucleotides. The nucleotide sequence reads TGTGCCAGCAGTTCCTACGACAGGGGGAATCAGCCCCAGCATTTT. Translated, this is CASSSYDRGNQPQHF.